This T cell receptor beta chain was obtained from a study of identical twins. Findings and caveats of the study: Cord blood beta clonotypes that were abundant carried fewer insertions, and memory repertoires showed no such trend.

Germline V gene data show CDR1 as MNHEY and CDR2 as SVGEGT. This CDR3 region has 13 residues. Trimming pared 7 bases from V and 4 bases from J, leaving 13 bases between. In this sample, this clonotype turned up a few times. The antigen remains unidentified. TCRdb recomputed calls from the 5' RACE reads with MiXCR, one row per CDR3 protein. The sample holds around 690,000 distinct CDR3 sequences; roughly 20% are singletons and the top ten take around 4.5%. The sample was also linked to a second study, of T cells expressing NK-cell markers.

The clonotype was recovered from a woman between 18 and 29 years old in good health. V gene TRBV6-2 or TRBV6-3 combines with J gene TRBJ1-1; maybe TRBD1 (6 bases). Sequences were obtained from PBMCs. The CDR3 DNA reads TGTGCCAGCAACTGGGGGGCCAGCACTGAAGCTTTCTTT. Encoded protein: CASNWGASTEAFF.